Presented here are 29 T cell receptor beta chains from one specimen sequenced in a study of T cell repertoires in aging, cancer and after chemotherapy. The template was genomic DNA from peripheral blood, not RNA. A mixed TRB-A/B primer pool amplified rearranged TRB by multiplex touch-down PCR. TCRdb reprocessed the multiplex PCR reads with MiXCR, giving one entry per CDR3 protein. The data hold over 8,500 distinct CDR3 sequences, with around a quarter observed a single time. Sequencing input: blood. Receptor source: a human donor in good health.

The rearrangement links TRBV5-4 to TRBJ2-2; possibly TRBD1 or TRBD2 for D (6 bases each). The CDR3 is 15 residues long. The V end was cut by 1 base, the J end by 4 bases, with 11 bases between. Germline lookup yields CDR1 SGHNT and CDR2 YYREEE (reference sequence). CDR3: CASSLPGAGTGELFF. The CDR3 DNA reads TGTGCCAGCAGCTTGCCGGGGGCTGGCACCGGGGAGCTGTTTTTT.

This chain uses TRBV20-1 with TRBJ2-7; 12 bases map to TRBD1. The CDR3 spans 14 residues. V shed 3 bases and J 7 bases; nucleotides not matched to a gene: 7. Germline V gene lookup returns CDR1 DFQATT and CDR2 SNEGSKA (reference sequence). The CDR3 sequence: CSASPGQGAGEQYF. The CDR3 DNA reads TGCAGTGCTAGTCCGGGACAGGGGGCGGGAGAGCAGTACTTC.

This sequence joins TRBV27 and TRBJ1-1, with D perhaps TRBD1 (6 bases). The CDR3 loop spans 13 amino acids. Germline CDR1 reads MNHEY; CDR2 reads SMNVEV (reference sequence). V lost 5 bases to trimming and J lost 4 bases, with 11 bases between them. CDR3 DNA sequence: TGTGCCAGCAGTGAGAGGGGGGTCACTGAAGCTTTCTTT. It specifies CASSERGVTEAFF.

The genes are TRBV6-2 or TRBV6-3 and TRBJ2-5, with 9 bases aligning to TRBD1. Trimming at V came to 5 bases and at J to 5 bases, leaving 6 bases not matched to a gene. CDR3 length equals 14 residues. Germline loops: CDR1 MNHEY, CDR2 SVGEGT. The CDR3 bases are TGTGCCAGCAGTCTAAACAGGGGGCGGGAGACCCAGTACTTC. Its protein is CASSLNRGRETQYF.

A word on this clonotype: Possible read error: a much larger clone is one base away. The CDR3 protein is CASSSPVTGRDGYTF. DNA of the CDR3: TGTGCCAGCAGCTCCCCCGTGACAGGGAGGGATGGCTACACCTTC. The gene calls are TRBV7-2 and TRBJ1-2; the match to TRBD1 covers 7 bases. CDR3 size: 15 residues. V was pared by 4 bases and J by 6 bases, with 11 bases of the junction left unmatched. Per germline, CDR1 SGHTA and CDR2 FQGNSA.

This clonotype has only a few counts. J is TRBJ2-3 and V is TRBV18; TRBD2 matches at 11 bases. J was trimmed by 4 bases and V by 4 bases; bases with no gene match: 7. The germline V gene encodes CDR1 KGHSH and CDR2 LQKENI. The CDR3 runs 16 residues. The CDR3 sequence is CASSLRTSGSADTQYF. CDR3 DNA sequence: TGTGCCAGCTCACTCAGGACTAGCGGGTCTGCAGATACGCAGTATTTT. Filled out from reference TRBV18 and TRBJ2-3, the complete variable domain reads NAGVMQNPRHLVRRRGQEARLRCSPMKGHSHVYWYRQLPEEGLKFMVYLQKENIIDESGMPKERFSAEFPKEGPSILRIQQVVRGDSAAYFCASSLRTSGSADTQYFGPGTRLTVL.

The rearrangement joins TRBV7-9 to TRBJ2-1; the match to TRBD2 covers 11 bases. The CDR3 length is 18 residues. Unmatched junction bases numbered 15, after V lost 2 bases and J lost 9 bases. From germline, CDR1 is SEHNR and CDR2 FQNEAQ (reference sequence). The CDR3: CASSLPPRLAGLSGEQFF. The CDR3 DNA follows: TGTGCCAGCAGCTTACCCCCGCGACTAGCGGGATTATCGGGTGAGCAGTTCTTC.

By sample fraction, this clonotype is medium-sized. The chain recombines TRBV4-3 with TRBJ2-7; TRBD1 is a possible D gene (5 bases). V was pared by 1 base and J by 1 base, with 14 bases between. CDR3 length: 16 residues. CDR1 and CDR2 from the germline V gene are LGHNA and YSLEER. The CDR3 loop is CASSQAPDRHSYEQYF. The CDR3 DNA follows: TGCGCCAGCAGCCAAGCCCCCGACAGACATTCCTACGAGCAGTACTTC.

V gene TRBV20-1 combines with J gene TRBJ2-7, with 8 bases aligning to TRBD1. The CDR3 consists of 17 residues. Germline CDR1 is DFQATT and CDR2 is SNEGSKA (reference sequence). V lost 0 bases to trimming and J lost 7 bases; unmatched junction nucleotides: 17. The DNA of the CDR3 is TGCAGTGCTAGAGATAAATCAGGGGGCGCCCCTACGGGGGAGCAGTACTTC. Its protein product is CSARDKSGGAPTGEQYF.

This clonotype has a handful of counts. CDR3 DNA: TGTGCCAGCAACCGCCGCGGAGGGTCCTACAATGAGCAGTTCTTC. It is translated as CASNRRGGSYNEQFF. This rearrangement joins TRBV7-9 to TRBJ2-1; perhaps TRBD2 as D (6 bases). V lost 7 bases and J 1 base, leaving 14 bases between the germline ends. The CDR3 is 15 amino acids. Germline lookup yields CDR1 SEHNR and CDR2 FQNEAQ (reference sequence).

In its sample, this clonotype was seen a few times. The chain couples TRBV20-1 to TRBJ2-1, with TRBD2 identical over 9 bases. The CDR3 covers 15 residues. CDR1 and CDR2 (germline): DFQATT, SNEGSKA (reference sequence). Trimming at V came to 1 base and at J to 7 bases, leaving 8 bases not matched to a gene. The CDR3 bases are TGCAGTGCTAGAGGGGCTAGCGGGATTTGGAATGAGCAGTTCTTC. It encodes CSARGASGIWNEQFF.

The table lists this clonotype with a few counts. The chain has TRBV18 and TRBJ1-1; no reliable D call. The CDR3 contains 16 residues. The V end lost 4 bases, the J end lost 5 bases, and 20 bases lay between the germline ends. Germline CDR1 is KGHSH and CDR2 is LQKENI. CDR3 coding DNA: TGTGCCAGCTCACTCGGGTCGGCACTTCGACGGACTGAAGCTTTCTTT. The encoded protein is CASSLGSALRRTEAFF.

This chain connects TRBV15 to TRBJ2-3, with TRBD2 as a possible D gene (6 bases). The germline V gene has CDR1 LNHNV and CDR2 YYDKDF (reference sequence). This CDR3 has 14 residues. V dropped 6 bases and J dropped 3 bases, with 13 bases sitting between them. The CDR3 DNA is TGTGCCACCAGGGGTGGGAGGAATACAGATACGCAGTATTTT. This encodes CATRGGRNTDTQYF.

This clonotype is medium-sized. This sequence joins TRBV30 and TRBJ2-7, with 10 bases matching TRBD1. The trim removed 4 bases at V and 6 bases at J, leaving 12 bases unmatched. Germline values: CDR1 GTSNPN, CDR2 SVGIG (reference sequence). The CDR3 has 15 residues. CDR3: CAWTSRGTGVPEQYF. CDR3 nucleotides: TGTGCCTGGACTTCACGGGGGACAGGGGTCCCCGAGCAGTACTTC.

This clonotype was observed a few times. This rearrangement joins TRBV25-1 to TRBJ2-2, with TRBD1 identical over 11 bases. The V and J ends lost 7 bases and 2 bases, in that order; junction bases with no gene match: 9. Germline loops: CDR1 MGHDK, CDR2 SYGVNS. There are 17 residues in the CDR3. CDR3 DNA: TGTGCCAGCACCCCGGACAGGGGGCGGGGCAACACCGGGGAGCTGTTTTTT. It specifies CASTPDRGRGNTGELFF.

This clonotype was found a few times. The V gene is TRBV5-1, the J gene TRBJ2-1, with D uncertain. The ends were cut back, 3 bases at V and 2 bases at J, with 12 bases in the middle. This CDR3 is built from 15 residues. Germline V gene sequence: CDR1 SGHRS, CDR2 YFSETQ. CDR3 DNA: TGCGCCAGCAGCTACACCCCAGGTGCCTACAATGAGCAGTTCTTC. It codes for CASSYTPGAYNEQFF.

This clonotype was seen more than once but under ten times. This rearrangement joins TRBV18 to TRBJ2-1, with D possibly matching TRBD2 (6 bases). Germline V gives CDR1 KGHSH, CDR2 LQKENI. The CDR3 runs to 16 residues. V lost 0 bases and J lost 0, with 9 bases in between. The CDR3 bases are TGTGCCAGCTCACCACCCCGGGGGACCTCCTACAATGAGCAGTTCTTC. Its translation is CASSPPRGTSYNEQFF. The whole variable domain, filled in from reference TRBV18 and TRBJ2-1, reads NAGVMQNPRHLVRRRGQEARLRCSPMKGHSHVYWYRQLPEEGLKFMVYLQKENIIDESGMPKERFSAEFPKEGPSILRIQQVVRGDSAAYFCASSPPRGTSYNEQFFGPGTRLTVL.

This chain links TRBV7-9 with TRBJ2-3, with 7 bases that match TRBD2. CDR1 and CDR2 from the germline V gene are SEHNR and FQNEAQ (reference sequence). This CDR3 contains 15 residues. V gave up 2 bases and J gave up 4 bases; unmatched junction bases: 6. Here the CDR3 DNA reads TGTGCCAGCAGCTTATCGGCTAGCGGTCCAGATACGCAGTATTTT. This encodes CASSLSASGPDTQYF.

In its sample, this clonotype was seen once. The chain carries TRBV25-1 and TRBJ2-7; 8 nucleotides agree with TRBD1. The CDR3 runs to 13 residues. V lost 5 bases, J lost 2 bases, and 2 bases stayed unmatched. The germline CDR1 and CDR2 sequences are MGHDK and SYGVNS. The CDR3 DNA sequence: TGTGCCAGCAGTCAGGGGGCGGCCTACGAGCAGTACTTC. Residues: CASSQGAAYEQYF.

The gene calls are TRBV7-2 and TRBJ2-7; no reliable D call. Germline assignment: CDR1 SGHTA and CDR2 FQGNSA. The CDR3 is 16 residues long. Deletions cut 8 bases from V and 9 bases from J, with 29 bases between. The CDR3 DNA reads TGTGCCAGCTCCCCTCCGGTCATATCTCAGCATCCGCGGCAGTACTTC. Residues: CASSPPVISQHPRQYF. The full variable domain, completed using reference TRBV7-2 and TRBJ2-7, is GAGVSQSPSNKVTEKGKDVELRCDPISGHTALYWYRQSLGQGLEFLIYFQGNSAPDKSGLPSDRFSAERTGGSVSTLTIQRTQQEDSAVYLCASSPPVISQHPRQYFGPGTRLTVT.

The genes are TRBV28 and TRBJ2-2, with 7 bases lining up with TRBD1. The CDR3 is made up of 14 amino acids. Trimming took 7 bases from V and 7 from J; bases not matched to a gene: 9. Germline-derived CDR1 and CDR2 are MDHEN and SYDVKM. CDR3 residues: CASIIGGAGGELFF. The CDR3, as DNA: TGTGCCAGCATTATAGGGGGCGCAGGCGGGGAGCTGTTTTTT.

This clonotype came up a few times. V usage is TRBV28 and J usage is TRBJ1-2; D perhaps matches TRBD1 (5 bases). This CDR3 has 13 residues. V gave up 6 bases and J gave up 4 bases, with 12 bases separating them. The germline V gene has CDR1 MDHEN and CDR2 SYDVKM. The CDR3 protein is CASRQEPTYGYTF. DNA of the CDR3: TGTGCCAGCAGACAGGAACCTACCTATGGCTACACCTTC.

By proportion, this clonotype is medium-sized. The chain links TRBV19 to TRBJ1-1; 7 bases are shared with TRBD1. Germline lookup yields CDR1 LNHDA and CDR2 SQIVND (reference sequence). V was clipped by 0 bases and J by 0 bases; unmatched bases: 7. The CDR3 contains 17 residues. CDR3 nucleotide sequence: TGTGCCAGTAGTATAGACAGGGGGGGCGGTCTGAACACTGAAGCTTTCTTT. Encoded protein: CASSIDRGGGLNTEAFF.

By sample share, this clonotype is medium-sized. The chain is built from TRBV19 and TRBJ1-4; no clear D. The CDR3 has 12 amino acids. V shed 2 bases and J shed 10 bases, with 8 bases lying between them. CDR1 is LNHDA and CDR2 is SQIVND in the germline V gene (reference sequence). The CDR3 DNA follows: TGTGCCAGTAGTATACAGGAGGGAAAACTGTTTTTT. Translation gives CASSIQEGKLFF.

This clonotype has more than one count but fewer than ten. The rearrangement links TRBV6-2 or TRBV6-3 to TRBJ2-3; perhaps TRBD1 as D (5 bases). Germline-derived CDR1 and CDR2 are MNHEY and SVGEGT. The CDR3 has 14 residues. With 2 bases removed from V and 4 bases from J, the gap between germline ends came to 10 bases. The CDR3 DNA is TGTGCCAGCAGTTACGCCAGGGAAGCAGATACGCAGTATTTT. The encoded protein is CASSYAREADTQYF.

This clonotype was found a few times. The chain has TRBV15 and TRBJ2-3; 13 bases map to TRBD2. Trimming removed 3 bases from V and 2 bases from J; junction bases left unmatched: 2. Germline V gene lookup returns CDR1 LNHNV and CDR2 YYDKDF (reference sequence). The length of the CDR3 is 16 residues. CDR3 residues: CATSRGLAGITDTQYF. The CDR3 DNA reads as TGTGCCACCAGCAGGGGACTAGCGGGGATCACAGATACGCAGTATTTT. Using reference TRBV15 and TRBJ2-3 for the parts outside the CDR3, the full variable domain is DAMVIQNPRYQVTQFGKPVTLSCSQTLNHNVMYWYQQKSSQAPKLLFHYYDKDFNNEADTPDNFQSRRPNTSFCFLDIRSPGLGDTAMYLCATSRGLAGITDTQYFGPGTRLTVL.

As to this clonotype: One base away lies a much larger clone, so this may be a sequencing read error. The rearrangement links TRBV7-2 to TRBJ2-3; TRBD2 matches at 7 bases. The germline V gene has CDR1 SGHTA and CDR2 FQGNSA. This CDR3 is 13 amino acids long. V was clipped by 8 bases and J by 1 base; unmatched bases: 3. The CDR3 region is CASHRGGTDTQYF. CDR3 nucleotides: TGTGCCAGCCATCGGGGGGGCACAGATACGCAGTATTTT.

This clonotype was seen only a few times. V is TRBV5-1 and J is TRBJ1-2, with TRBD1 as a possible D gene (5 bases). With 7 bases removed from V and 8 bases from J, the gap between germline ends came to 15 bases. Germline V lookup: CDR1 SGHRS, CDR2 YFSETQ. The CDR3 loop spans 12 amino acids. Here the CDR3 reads CASSPEGNGYTF. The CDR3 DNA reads TGCGCCAGCTCCCCGGAGGGGAACGGCTACACCTTC.

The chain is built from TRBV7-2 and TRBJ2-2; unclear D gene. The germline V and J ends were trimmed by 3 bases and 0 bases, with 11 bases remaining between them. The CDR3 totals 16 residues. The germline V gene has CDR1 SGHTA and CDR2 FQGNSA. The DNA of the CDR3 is TGTGCCAGCAGCTTTTACTCCAATTCGAACACCGGGGAGCTGTTTTTT. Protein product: CASSFYSNSNTGELFF. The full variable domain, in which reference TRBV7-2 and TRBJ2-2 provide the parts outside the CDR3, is GAGVSQSPSNKVTEKGKDVELRCDPISGHTALYWYRQSLGQGLEFLIYFQGNSAPDKSGLPSDRFSAERTGGSVSTLTIQRTQQEDSAVYLCASSFYSNSNTGELFFGEGSRLTVL.